The clone carrying this TCR beta chain was detected only a few times. The sample comes from a study of blood T cell repertoires in COVID-19. Turning to the study itself: The origin of the acute and convalescent COVID-19 samples was the United States, Italy and Spain. Sources were T cells, B-cell-depleted T cells, or PBMCs; the material itself was cDNA or gDNA.

V trimming: 4 bases; J trimming: 7 bases; junction bases outside the gene matches: 9. The length of the CDR3 is 15 residues. Germline loops: CDR1 MNHEY, CDR2 SVGEGT. Authors' data handling: Reference gene primer amplification in the assay estimated nucleated cell counts. TCRdb's table, derived via immunoSEQ multiplex PCR, lists solely in-frame clones and lacks some. V and J calls and clone size are copied from that table; D and trimming were computed from the DNA. The sample shows around 250,000 clones, around nine tenths of them seen only once. The chain recombines TRBV6-2 or TRBV6-3 with TRBJ1-2; 10 nucleotides align to TRBD1. The sequence was obtained from a woman between 55 and 75 years old who had recovered from COVID-19. The sequenced material came from peripheral blood. For the CDR3, the DNA is TGTGCCAGCAGTTCCGACAGGGGGCGCTCAGTTGGCTACACCTTC. Translated, it gives CASSSDRGRSVGYTF.